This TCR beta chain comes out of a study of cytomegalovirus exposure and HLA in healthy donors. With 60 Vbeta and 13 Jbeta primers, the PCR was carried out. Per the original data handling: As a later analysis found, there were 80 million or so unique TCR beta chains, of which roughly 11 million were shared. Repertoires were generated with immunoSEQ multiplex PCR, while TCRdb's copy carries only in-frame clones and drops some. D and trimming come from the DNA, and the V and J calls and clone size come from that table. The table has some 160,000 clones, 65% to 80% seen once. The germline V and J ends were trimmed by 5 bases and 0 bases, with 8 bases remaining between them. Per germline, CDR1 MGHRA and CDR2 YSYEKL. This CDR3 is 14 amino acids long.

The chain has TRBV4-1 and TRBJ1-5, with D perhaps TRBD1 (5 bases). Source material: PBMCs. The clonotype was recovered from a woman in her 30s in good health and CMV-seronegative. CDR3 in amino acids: CASSYQGSNQPQHF. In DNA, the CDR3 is TGCGCCAGCAGCTACCAGGGTAGCAATCAGCCCCAGCATTTT.